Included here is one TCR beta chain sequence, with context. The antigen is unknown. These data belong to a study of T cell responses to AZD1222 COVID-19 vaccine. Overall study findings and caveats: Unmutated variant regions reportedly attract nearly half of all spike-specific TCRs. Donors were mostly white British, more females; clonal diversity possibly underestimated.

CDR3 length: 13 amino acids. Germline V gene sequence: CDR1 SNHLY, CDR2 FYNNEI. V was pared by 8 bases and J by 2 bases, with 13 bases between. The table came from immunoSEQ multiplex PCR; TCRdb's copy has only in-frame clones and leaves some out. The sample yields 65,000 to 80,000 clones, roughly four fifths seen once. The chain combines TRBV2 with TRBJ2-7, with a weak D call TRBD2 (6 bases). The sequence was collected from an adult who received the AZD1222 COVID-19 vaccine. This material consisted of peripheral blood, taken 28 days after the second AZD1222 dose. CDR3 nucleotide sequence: TGTGCCAGCCGACTAGATTCCACCTACGAGCAGTACTTC. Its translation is CASRLDSTYEQYF.